What follows are 20 T cell receptor beta chains derived from one specimen sequenced in a study of T cells in Graves' hyperthyroidism and ophthalmopathy. The investigators amplified TCR beta CDR3 regions from RNA transcripts. Primed by the HTBI set, a first-round RT-PCR was run on the TCR CDR3. One entry per CDR3 protein results from TCRdb running MiXCR on the multiplex PCR reads. Among almost 500,000 distinct CDR3 sequences, approximately 23% were seen once, and the ten largest hold around 50%. The source material was blood. The source is a woman between 70 and 85 years old with Graves' ophthalmopathy.

This sequence joins TRBV6-5 and TRBJ2-7, with D unclear. Looked up from germline, CDR1 is MNHEY and CDR2 is SVGAGI. Trimming removed 9 bases from V and 1 base from J, with 10 bases in between. The CDR3 spans 12 residues. The CDR3: CASGYSSYEQYF. The CDR3 DNA sequence: TGTGCCAGTGGGTACTCGTCCTACGAGCAGTACTTC.

This clonotype appeared a few times. This chain joins TRBV19 and TRBJ2-5, with 7 bases that match TRBD2. Per the germline V gene, CDR1 is LNHDA and CDR2 is SQIVND (reference sequence). V was pared by 4 bases and J by 5 bases, with 7 bases of the junction left unmatched. The CDR3 spans 14 residues. CDR3 bases: TGTGCCAGTAGTACCAGGGAGGGGAGGGAGACCCAGTACTTC. Amino acid sequence: CASSTREGRETQYF.

This clonotype was seen a handful of times. Compared with germline, one end of the junction differs, possibly owing to a read error. The J gene is TRBJ1-1, the V gene TRBV7-3; D gene ambiguous. This CDR3 is built from 18 residues. The germline V gene encodes CDR1 SGHTA and CDR2 FQGTGA. CDR3 region: CTSSLRVVGRPGFTEAFF. CDR3 in DNA: TGTACCAGCAGCTTAAGGGTGGTTGGCAGGCCGGGTTTCACTGAAGCTTTCTTT.

This clonotype was found a few times. In DNA form, the CDR3 reads TGTGCCAGCAGTGAAGCTGGGGGACTAGCCTACGAGCAGTACTTC. Translation: CASSEAGGLAYEQYF. The gene calls are TRBV6-1 and TRBJ2-7; 8 bases fit TRBD2. In germline, CDR1 is MNHNS, CDR2 SASEGT. The CDR3 has 15 amino acids. Germline trimming cut 0 bases from V and 2 bases from J; bases unmatched to any gene: 3.

Written as DNA, the CDR3 is TGTGCCAGCGTTCGAGACGTAATTGGCTACACCTTC. Amino acid sequence: CASVRDVIGYTF. The chain recombines TRBV2 with TRBJ1-2; D unclear. CDR1 is SNHLY, CDR2 FYNNEI, per germline. The CDR3 contains 12 residues. Trimming cost V 8 bases and J 7 bases, with 14 bases left between them.

This clonotype was seen a few times. The chain combines TRBV7-9 with TRBJ1-2; D is unclear. The CDR3 runs to 13 residues. The V and J ends lost 5 bases and 3 bases respectively, with 10 bases between them. Germline V gene data show CDR1 as SEHNR and CDR2 as FQNEAQ (reference sequence). The CDR3 nucleotides are TGTGCCAGCAGCCCAGACACATACTATGGCTACACCTTC. Protein product: CASSPDTYYGYTF.

This clonotype was seen repeatedly, ten times or more. V is TRBV6-1 and J is TRBJ2-5; 10 nucleotides match TRBD2. The V and J ends lost 4 bases and 5 bases, in that order; junction bases with no gene match: 10. The germline V gene encodes CDR1 MNHNS and CDR2 SASEGT. The CDR3 is 16 amino acids. CDR3 sequence reads: CASSALASGRTETQYF. In DNA form, the CDR3 reads TGTGCCAGCAGTGCCCTGGCTAGCGGGAGAACGGAGACCCAGTACTTC.

This clonotype showed up just a few times. The chain's CDR3 is CASAGRGVFAVDYGYTF. The CDR3 bases are TGTGCCAGCGCGGGGCGCGGTGTTTTTGCGGTGGACTATGGCTACACCTTC. The chain couples TRBV6-1 to TRBJ1-2; D may be TRBD1 (5 bases). The CDR3 is 17 amino acids. V was cut by 8 bases and J by 3 bases, with 25 bases left in between. The germline CDR1 and CDR2 sequences are MNHNS and SASEGT.

V and J are TRBV6-2 or TRBV6-3 and TRBJ2-1, with TRBD2 matching 8 bases. The CDR3 has 19 amino acids. Trimming cost V 2 bases and J 4 bases; bases outside gene matches: 16. Germline CDR1 reads MNHEY; CDR2 reads SVGEGT. The CDR3 is CASSYLNTGWLAGYNEQFF. CDR3 DNA: TGTGCCAGCAGTTACCTGAATACCGGTTGGCTAGCGGGTTACAATGAGCAGTTCTTC.

This clonotype was seen a handful of times. This chain connects TRBV20-1 to TRBJ2-7; TRBD2 aligns across 8 bases. CDR1 and CDR2 from the germline V gene are DFQATT and SNEGSKA (reference sequence). The CDR3 runs to 14 residues. Trimming cost V 1 base and J 7 bases; bases outside gene matches: 9. CDR3 protein: CSARGPREVEEQYF. CDR3 nucleotides: TGCAGTGCTAGAGGGCCGCGGGAGGTAGAGGAGCAGTACTTC.

This clonotype showed up just a few times. A junction end diverges from the germline sequence, so it may reflect a read error. This chain links TRBV19 with TRBJ2-7; TRBD2 is a possible D gene (6 bases). This CDR3 has 15 amino acids. CDR1 and CDR2 (germline): LNHDA, SQIVND (reference sequence). The CDR3 sequence is CASSLGGLGSDEQYF. The DNA of the CDR3 is TGTGCCAGTAGTTTGGGGGGATTGGGCTCCGACGAGCAGTACTTC. The full variable domain, in which reference TRBV19 and TRBJ2-7 provide the parts outside the CDR3, is DGGITQSPKYLFRKEGQNVTLSCEQNLNHDAMYWYRQDPGQGLRLIYYSQIVNDFQKGDIAEGYSVSREKKESFPLTVTSAQKNPTAFYLCASSLGGLGSDEQYFGPGTRLTVT.

This clonotype has more than one count but fewer than ten. The chain couples TRBV18 to TRBJ2-1; TRBD2 matches 9 bases. CDR1 and CDR2 from the germline V gene are KGHSH and LQKENI. The ends lost 4 bases at V and 0 bases at J; junction bases unmatched: 7. This CDR3 comprises 17 residues. The CDR3 protein is CASSLNSGSSSYNEQFF. The CDR3 nucleotides read TGTGCCAGCTCACTCAATAGCGGGAGCAGCTCCTACAATGAGCAGTTCTTC.

This clonotype was counted only a few times. The chain couples TRBV2 to TRBJ1-6; no clear D. Germline lookup yields CDR1 SNHLY and CDR2 FYNNEI. V lost 7 bases and J 5 bases, leaving 15 bases between the germline ends. The CDR3 extends over 15 amino acids. The CDR3 sequence: CASTGPQSNNSPLHF. CDR3 coding DNA: TGTGCCAGCACCGGGCCCCAAAGTAATAATTCACCCCTCCACTTT.

This clonotype was counted many times. V gene TRBV11-2 combines with J gene TRBJ2-4; TRBD2 is a possible D gene (5 bases). Germline V gene sequence: CDR1 SGHAT, CDR2 FQNNGV. The CDR3 runs 14 residues. Between the trimmed V and J ends, which lost 5 bases and 8 bases, there was a span of 16 bases. The CDR3 sequence: CASSPGMVPDIQYF. Written as DNA, the CDR3 is TGTGCCAGCAGCCCGGGGATGGTTCCAGACATTCAGTACTTC. Based on the CDR3 plus reference TRBV11-2 and TRBJ2-4, the full variable domain is EAGVAQSPRYKIIEKRQSVAFWCNPISGHATLYWYQQILGQGPKLLIQFQNNGVVDDSQLPKDRFSAERLKGVDSTLKIQPAKLEDSAVYLCASSPGMVPDIQYFGAGTRLSVL.

This clonotype was found a few times. The V and J genes are TRBV30 and TRBJ2-2; D is unclear. CDR3 length: 15 residues. Germline V gene sequence: CDR1 GTSNPN, CDR2 SVGIG (reference sequence). The V and J ends lost 2 bases and 2 bases respectively, with 12 bases between them. DNA of the CDR3: TGTGCCTGGAGTCCCGGGCAGATCAACACCGGGGAGCTGTTTTTT. It yields the protein CAWSPGQINTGELFF.

This clonotype has just a few counts. J is TRBJ2-7 and V is TRBV27, with 9 bases fitting TRBD1. This CDR3 is built from 14 residues. Germline V gene lookup returns CDR1 MNHEY and CDR2 SMNVEV (reference sequence). V lost 5 bases to trimming and J lost 4 bases; unmatched junction nucleotides: 6. In DNA form, the CDR3 reads TGTGCCAGCAGTACCCGGACAGGGGTTTACGAGCAGTACTTC. As protein: CASSTRTGVYEQYF.

Details on this clonotype: This may come from a read error, since a much larger clone is one base off. The V gene is TRBV27, the J gene TRBJ2-7, with 8 positions matching TRBD1. The germline V gene has CDR1 MNHEY and CDR2 SMNVEV (reference sequence). The CDR3 contains 16 residues. Trimming cost V 0 bases and J 9 bases; bases outside gene matches: 13. CDR3 in amino acids: CASSLSVGTGPRAQYF. Here the CDR3 DNA reads TGTGCCAGCAGTTTATCAGTAGGGACAGGACCCCGCGCGCAGTACTTC.

This clonotype was picked up many times. The chain recombines TRBV7-3 with TRBJ2-3; 8 positions agree with TRBD2. Germline V gives CDR1 SGHTA, CDR2 FQGTGA. The J segment lost 0 bases and the V segment lost 2 bases, leaving 4 bases of the junction unmatched. The CDR3 extends over 16 amino acids. DNA for the CDR3: TGTGCCAGCAGCTTAGCGGGAGGCCCCAGCACAGATACGCAGTATTTT. Amino acids: CASSLAGGPSTDTQYF.

Ten or more counts support this clonotype. The chain uses TRBV20-1 and TRBJ1-1; D ambiguous. Germline V CDR1 and CDR2: DFQATT, SNEGSKA (reference sequence). The V end was cut by 0 bases, the J end by 1 base, with 15 bases between. This CDR3 has 16 amino acids. This CDR3 is CSAREPSGLRNTEAFF. The CDR3 DNA sequence: TGCAGTGCTAGAGAACCGAGCGGTCTTCGGAACACTGAAGCTTTCTTT.

This chain uses TRBV6-6 with TRBJ1-5; the D is unclear. V was shortened by 0 bases and J by 5 bases, with 8 bases between the two germline ends. Germline CDR1 is MNHNY and CDR2 is SVGAGI (reference sequence). CDR3 length: 14 residues. The CDR3 sequence: CASSYSANYQPQHF. CDR3 sequence (DNA): TGTGCCAGCAGTTACTCTGCCAACTATCAGCCCCAGCATTTT.